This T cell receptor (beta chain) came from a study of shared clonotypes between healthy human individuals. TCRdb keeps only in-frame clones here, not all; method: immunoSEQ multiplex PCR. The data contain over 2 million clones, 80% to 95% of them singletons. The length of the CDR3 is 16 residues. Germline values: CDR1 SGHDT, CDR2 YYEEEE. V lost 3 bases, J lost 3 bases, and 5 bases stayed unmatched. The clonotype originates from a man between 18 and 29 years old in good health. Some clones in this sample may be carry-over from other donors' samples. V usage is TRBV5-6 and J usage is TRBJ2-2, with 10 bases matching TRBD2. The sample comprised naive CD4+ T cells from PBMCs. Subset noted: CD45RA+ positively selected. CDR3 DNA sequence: TGTGCCAGCAGCTCAAGCGGGAGGGCGCACACCGGGGAGCTGTTTTTT. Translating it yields CASSSSGRAHTGELFF.